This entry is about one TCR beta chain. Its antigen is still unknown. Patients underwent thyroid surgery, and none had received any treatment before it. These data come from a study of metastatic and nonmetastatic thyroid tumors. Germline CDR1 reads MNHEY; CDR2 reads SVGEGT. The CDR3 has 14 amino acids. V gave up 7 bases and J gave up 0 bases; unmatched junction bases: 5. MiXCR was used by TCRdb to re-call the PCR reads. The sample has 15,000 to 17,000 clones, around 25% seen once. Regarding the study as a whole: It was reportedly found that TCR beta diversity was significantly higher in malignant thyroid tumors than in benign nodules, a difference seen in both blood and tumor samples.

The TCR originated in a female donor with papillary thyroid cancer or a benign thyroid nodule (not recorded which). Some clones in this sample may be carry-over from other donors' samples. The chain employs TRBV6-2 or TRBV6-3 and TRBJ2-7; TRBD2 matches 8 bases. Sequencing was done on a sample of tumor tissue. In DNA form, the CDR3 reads TGTGCCAGCAAAGGGGGACTAGACTCCTACGAGCAGTACTTC. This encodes CASKGGLDSYEQYF.